This T cell receptor (beta chain) was recovered during a study of shared clonotypes between healthy human individuals. Overall study findings and caveats: A handful of donors shared 4.5% to 6.5% of their naive CD4 clonotypes.

The CDR3 extends over 14 amino acids. Germline V gene lookup returns CDR1 SQVTM and CDR2 ANQGSEA. The junction had 7 bases not matched to a gene; V was cut back by 6 bases and J by 0 bases. Remarks on this clone: Its matching antigen is unknown.

It was CD45RO-negative cells, positively selected for CCR7, that made up naive CD8 cells, with terminally differentiated effector memory CD45RA+ cells excluded. The healthy adult donors were HIV-negative and reported no recent acute infections or vaccinations. The donor cohort consisted entirely of Caucasian adults residing in Nashville, Tennessee. In the original processing: Filtering differed because ImmunoSEQ produced junction-only sequences that carried no quality scores. Libraries were prepared by immunoSEQ multiplex PCR; TCRdb keeps only in-frame clonotypes and omits some of them. That table supplies the V and J calls and clone size; D and trimming were determined from the DNA. The data hold about 2.2 million clones, with roughly 95% observed a single time.

J is TRBJ1-2 and V is TRBV29-1; 7 nucleotides align to TRBD1. Sequenced input: naive CD8+ T cells from PBMCs. This sequence was found in a young man in good health. Some clones in this sample may be carry-over from other donors' samples. The CDR3 sequence: CSVPDRRANYGYTF. CDR3 DNA sequence: TGCAGCGTCCCGGACAGGAGAGCTAACTATGGCTACACCTTC.